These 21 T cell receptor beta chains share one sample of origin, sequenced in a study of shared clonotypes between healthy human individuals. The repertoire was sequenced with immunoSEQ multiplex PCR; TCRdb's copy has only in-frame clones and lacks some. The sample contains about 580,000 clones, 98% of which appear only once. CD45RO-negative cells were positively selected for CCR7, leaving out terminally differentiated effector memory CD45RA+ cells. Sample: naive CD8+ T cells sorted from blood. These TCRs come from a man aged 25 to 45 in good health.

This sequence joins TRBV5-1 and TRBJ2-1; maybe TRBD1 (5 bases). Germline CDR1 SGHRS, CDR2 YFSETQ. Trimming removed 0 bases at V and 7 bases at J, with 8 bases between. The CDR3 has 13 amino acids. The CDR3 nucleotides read TGCGCCAGCAGCTTGGTAGGGGAAAATGAGCAGTTCTTC. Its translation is CASSLVGENEQFF. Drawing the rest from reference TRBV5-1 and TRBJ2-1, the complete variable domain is KAGVTQTPRYLIKTRGQQVTLSCSPISGHRSVSWYQQTPGQGLQFLFEYFSETQRNKGNFPGRFSGRQFSNSRSEMNVSTLELGDSALYLCASSLVGENEQFFGPGTRLTVL.

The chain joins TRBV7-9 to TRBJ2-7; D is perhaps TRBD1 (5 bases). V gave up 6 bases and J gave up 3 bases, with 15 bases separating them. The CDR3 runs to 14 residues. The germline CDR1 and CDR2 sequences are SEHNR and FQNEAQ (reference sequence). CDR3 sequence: CASSPRQSLYEQYF. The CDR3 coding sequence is TGTGCCAGCAGTCCCAGACAGAGCCTCTACGAGCAGTACTTC.

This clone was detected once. The chain's CDR3 is CASSQDFKGVEAFF. In DNA form, the CDR3 reads TGTGCCAGCAGCCAAGATTTTAAAGGGGTTGAAGCTTTCTTT. The chain joins TRBV14 to TRBJ1-1; the D gene is possibly TRBD1 (5 bases). The CDR3 has 14 residues. CDR1 and CDR2 from the germline V gene are SGHDN and FVKESK. V lost 0 bases and J 7 bases, leaving 12 bases between the germline ends.

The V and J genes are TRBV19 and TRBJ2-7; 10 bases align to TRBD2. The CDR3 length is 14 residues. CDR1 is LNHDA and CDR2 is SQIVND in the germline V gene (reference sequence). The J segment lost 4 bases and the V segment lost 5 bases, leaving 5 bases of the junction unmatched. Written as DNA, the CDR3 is TGTGCCAGTAGTGTCGCTAGCGGGGGTTACGAGCAGTACTTC. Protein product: CASSVASGGYEQYF.

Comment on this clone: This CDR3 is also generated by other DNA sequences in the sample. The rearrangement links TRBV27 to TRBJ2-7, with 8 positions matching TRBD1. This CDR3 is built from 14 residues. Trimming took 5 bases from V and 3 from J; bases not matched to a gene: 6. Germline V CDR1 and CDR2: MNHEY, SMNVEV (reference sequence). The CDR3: CASSPIGQGYEQYF. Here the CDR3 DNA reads TGTGCCAGCAGTCCGATCGGACAGGGCTACGAGCAGTACTTC.

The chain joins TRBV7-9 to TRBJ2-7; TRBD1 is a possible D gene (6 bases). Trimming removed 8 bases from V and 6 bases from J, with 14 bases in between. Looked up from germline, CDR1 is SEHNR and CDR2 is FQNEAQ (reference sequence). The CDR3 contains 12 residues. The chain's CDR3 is CASQDRISEQYF. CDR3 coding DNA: TGTGCCAGCCAAGACAGGATAAGCGAGCAGTACTTC.

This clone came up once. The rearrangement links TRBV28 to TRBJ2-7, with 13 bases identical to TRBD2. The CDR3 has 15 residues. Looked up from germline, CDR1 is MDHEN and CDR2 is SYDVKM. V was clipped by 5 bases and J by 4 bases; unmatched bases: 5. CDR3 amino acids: CASSPGTSGNYEQYF. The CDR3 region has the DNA TGTGCCAGCAGTCCCGGGACTAGCGGGAATTACGAGCAGTACTTC.

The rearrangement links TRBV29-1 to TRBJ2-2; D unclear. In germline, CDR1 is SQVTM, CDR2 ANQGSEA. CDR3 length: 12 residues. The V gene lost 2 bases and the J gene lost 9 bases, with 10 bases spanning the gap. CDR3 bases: TGCAGCGTTGAAATTCACAACCGGGAGCTGTTTTTT. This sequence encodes CSVEIHNRELFF.

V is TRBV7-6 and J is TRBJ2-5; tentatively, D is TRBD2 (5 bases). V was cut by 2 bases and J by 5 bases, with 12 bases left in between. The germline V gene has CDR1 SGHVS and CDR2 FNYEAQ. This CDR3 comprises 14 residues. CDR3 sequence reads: CASSLKYEGETQYF. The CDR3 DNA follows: TGTGCCAGCAGCTTAAAATATGAGGGCGAGACCCAGTACTTC.

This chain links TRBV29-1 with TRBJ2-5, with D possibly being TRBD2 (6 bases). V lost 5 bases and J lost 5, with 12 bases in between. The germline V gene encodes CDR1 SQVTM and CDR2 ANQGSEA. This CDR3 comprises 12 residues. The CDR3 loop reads CSVFTGEETQYF. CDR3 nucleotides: TGCAGCGTTTTTACGGGAGAGGAGACCCAGTACTTC. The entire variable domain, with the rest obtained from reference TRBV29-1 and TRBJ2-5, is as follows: SAVISQKPSRDICQRGTSLTIQCQVDSQVTMMFWYRQQPGQSLTLIATANQGSEATYESGFVIDKFPISRPNLTFSTLTVSNMSPEDSSIYLCSVFTGEETQYFGPGTRLLVL.

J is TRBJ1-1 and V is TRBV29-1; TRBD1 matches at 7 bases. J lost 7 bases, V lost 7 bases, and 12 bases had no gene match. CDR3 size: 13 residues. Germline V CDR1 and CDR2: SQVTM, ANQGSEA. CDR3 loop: CSANPGGSGEAFF. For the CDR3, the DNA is TGCAGCGCTAACCCAGGGGGTTCTGGTGAAGCTTTCTTT.

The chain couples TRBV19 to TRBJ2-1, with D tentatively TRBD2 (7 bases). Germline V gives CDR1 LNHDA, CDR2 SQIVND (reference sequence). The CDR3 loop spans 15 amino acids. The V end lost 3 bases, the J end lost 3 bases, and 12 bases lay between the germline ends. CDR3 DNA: TGTGCCAGTAGTATTCAAGCGGGACACTACAATGAGCAGTTCTTC. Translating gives CASSIQAGHYNEQFF.

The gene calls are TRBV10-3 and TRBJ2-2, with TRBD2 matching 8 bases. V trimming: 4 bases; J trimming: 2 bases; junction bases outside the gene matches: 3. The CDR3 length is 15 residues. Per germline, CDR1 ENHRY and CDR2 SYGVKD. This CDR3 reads CAISGTSLNTGELFF. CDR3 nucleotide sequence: TGTGCCATCAGTGGGACTAGCCTAAACACCGGGGAGCTGTTTTTT.

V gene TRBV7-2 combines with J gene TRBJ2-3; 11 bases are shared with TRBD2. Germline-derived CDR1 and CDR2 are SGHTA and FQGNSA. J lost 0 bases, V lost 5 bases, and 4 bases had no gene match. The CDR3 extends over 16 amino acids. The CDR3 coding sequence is TGTGCCAGCAGCCAGACTAGCGGGACTAGCACAGATACGCAGTATTTT. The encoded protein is CASSQTSGTSTDTQYF.

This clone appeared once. As DNA, the CDR3 is TGTGCCAGCAGTTCCCGTCAGGTGAATCAGCCCCAGCATTTT. It yields the protein CASSSRQVNQPQHF. The chain combines TRBV27 with TRBJ1-5; D gene unclear. V was clipped by 4 bases and J by 4 bases, with 11 bases between them. Germline V gene data show CDR1 as MNHEY and CDR2 as SMNVEV (reference sequence). The CDR3 contains 14 residues.

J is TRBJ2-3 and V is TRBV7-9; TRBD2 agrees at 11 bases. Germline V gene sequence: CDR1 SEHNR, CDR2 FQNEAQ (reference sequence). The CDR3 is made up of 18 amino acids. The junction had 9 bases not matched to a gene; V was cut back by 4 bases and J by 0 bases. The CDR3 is CASSSRLSGRDSTDTQYF. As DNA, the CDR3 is TGTGCCAGCAGCTCCCGTCTTAGCGGGAGGGATAGCACAGATACGCAGTATTTT.

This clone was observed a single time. The CDR3 region is CAIRDREGNTGELFF. CDR3 coding DNA: TGTGCCATCAGGGACAGGGAAGGGAACACCGGGGAGCTGTTTTTT. The chain recombines TRBV10-3 with TRBJ2-2; 8 bases fit TRBD1. The CDR3 covers 15 residues. V lost 6 bases to trimming and J lost 1 base; unmatched junction nucleotides: 4. Germline V lookup: CDR1 ENHRY, CDR2 SYGVKD.

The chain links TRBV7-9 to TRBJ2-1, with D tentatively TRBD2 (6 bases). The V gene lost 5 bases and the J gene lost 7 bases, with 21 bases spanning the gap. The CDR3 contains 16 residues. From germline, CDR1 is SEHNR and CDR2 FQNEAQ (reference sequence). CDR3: CASSPPGLEIRNEQFF. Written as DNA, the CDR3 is TGTGCCAGCAGCCCCCCGGGACTCGAAATCAGAAATGAGCAGTTCTTC.

CDR3 loop: CASSLGRGYRETQYF. The CDR3 nucleotides are TGTGCCAGCAGCCTCGGTAGAGGCTATCGGGAGACCCAGTACTTC. The gene calls are TRBV7-8 and TRBJ2-5; D unclear. Between the trimmed V and J ends, which lost 5 bases and 5 bases, there was a span of 18 bases. CDR1 is SGHVS, CDR2 FQNEAQ, per germline. The CDR3 contains 15 residues. The full variable domain, in which reference TRBV7-8 and TRBJ2-5 provide the parts outside the CDR3, is GAGVSQSPRYKVAKRGQDVALRCDPISGHVSLFWYQQALGQGPEFLTYFQNEAQLDKSGLPSDRFFAERPEGSVSTLKIQRTQQEDSAVYLCASSLGRGYRETQYFGPGTRLLVL.

In DNA, the CDR3 is TGCGCCAGCAGCCAAGGGAATAGCGGGCGCACAGATACGCAGTATTTT. Amino acids: CASSQGNSGRTDTQYF. The gene calls are TRBV4-1 and TRBJ2-3; 7 bases agree with TRBD2. V was pared by 1 base and J by 1 base, with 5 bases of the junction left unmatched. CDR1 and CDR2 (germline): MGHRA, YSYEKL. The CDR3 has 16 amino acids.

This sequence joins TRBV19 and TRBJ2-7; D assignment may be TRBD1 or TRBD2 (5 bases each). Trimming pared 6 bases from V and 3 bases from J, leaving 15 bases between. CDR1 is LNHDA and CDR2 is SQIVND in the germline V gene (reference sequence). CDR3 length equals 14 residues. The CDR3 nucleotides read TGTGCCAGTAGCTTTGGGGGAGTGGGCTACGAGCAGTACTTC. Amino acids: CASSFGGVGYEQYF.